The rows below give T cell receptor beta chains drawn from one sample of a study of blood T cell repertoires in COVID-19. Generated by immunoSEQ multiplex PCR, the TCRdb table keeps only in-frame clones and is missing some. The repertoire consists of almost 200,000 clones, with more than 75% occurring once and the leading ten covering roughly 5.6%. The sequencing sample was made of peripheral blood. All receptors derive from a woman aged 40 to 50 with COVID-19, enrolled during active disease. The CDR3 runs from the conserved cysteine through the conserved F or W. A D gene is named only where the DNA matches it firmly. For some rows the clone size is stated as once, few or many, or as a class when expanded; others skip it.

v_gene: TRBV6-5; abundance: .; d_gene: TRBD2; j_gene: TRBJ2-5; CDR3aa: CASSYEAGGRETQYF; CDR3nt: TGTGCCAGCAGTTACGAAGCGGGGGGCCGGGAGACCCAGTACTTC
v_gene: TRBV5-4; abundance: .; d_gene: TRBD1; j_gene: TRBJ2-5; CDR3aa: CASRTQTGGVETQYF; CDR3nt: TGTGCCAGCAGAACTCAGACAGGGGGGGTAGAGACCCAGTACTTC
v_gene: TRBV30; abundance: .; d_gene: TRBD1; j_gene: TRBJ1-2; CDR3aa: CAWRSPLSGGALYGYTF; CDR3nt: TGTGCCTGGAGATCCCCGCTTTCAGGGGGCGCGCTCTATGGCTACACCTTC
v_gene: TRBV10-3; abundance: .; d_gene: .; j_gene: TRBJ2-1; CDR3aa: CAISRGDGSRDEQFF; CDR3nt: TGTGCCATCAGCCGGGGCGACGGGAGTCGGGATGAGCAGTTCTTC
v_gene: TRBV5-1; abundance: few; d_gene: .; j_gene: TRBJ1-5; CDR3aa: CASSPTPGNQPQHF; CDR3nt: TGCGCCAGCAGCCCGACCCCGGGGAATCAGCCCCAGCATTTT
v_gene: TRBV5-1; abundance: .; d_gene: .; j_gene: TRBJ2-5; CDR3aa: CASSYASEVQETQYF; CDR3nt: TGCGCCAGCAGCTACGCTAGCGAAGTACAAGAGACCCAGTACTTC
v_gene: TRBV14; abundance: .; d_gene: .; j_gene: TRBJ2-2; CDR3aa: CASSPLLTGTGELFF; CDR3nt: TGTGCCAGCAGCCCCCTACTAACAGGGACCGGGGAGCTGTTTTTT
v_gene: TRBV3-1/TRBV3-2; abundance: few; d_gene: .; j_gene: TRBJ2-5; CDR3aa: CASSPSRTQYF; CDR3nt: TGTGCCAGCAGCCCTTCCCGGACCCAGTACTTC
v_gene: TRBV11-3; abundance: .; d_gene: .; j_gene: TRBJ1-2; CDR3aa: CASSLDGEYGYTF; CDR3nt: TGTGCCAGCAGCTTAGATGGAGAGTATGGCTACACCTTC
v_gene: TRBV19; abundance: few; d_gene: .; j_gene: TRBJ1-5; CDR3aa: CASSPGLEQPQHF; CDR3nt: TGTGCCAGTAGCCCGGGACTTGAACAGCCCCAGCATTTT
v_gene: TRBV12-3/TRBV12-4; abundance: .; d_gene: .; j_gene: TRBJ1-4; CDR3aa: CASRTRDEKLFF; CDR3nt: TGTGCCAGCAGGACCAGGGATGAAAAACTGTTTTTT
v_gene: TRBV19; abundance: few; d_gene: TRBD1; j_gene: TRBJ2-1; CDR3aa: CASTPSRTGGNEQFF; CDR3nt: TGTGCCAGTACCCCAAGTCGGACAGGGGGCAATGAGCAGTTCTTC
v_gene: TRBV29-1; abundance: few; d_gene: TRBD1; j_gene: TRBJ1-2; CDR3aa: CSVEDWTGSNYGYTF; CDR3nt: TGCAGCGTTGAAGACTGGACAGGGAGTAACTATGGCTACACCTTC
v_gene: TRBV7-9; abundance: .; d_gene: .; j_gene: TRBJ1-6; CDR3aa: CASSQDSINSPLHF; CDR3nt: TGTGCCAGCAGCCAGGACAGTATTAATTCACCCCTCCACTTT
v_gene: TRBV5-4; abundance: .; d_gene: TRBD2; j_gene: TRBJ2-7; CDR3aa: CASSFRSGGPHEQYF; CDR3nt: TGTGCCAGCAGCTTTAGGAGCGGGGGGCCCCACGAGCAGTACTTC
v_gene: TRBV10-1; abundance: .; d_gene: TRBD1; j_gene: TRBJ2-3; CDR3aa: CASSERGRGLEDTQYF; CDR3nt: TGCGCCAGCAGTGAAAGGGGCAGGGGGTTAGAAGATACGCAGTATTTT
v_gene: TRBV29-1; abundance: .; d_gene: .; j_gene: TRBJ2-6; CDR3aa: CSVDGSGANVLTF; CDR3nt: TGCAGCGTTGACGGGAGTGGGGCCAACGTCCTGACTTTC
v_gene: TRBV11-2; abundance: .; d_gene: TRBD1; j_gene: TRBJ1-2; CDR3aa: CASSLTGPYGYTF; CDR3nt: TGTGCCAGCAGCCTGACAGGGCCCTATGGCTACACCTTC
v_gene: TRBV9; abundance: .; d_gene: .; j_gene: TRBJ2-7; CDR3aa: CASSVGFSGGNEQYF; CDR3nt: TGTGCCAGCAGCGTGGGGTTCAGTGGGGGCAACGAGCAGTACTTC
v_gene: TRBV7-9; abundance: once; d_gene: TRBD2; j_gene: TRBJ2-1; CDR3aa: CASSMPSGRLGEQFF; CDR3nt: TGTGCCAGCAGCATGCCTAGCGGGAGGCTTGGTGAGCAGTTCTTC
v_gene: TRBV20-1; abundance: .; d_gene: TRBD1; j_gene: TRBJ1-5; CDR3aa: CSASIRGHQPQHF; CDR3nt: TGCAGTGCTAGTATCAGGGGGCATCAGCCCCAGCATTTT